A selection of T cell receptor beta chains follows, all from one sample in a study of CXCR3-negative and CXCR3-positive naive CD8 T cells. TCRdb reanalyzed the 5' RACE reads and collapses them to one entry per CDR3 protein, without DNA. Its table records approximately 62,000 distinct CDR3 sequences. Sequenced sample: naive CXCR3- CD8+ T cells from blood. The receptors were sampled from a human donor in good health. Some clones in this sample may be carry-over from other donors' samples. The CDR3 runs from the conserved cysteine through the conserved F or W. Clone size is not always given. Where it is, it says once, few, many or a class for expanded clones.

NA,TRBV14,TRBJ2-1,CASSLVPGPTIRNEQFF
NA,TRBV29-1,TRBJ2-3,CSHMISGGTTDTQYF
NA,TRBV7-7,TRBJ2-1,CASSQDPSSYNEQFF
NA,TRBV12-3/TRBV12-4,TRBJ1-1,CASSLGTSLGGNTEAFF
NA,TRBV10-2,TRBJ2-2,CASSASGGNTGELFF
NA,TRBV7-9,TRBJ1-5,CASSASQGYQPQHF
NA,TRBV7-2,TRBJ1-5,CASSWDSNQPQHF
NA,TRBV12-3/TRBV12-4,TRBJ1-2,CASSLALGTGGGYTF
NA,TRBV11-2,TRBJ2-1,CASSLPGTSSYNEQFF
NA,TRBV28,TRBJ1-5,CASSTGGGWKPQHF
NA,TRBV28,TRBJ1-1,CASRLITVLGTEAFF
NA,TRBV28,TRBJ2-3,CASSLALSGDTDTQYF
NA,TRBV29-1,TRBJ1-2,CSVETEDYGYTF
NA,TRBV29-1,TRBJ2-7,CSVVWTGNYEQYF
NA,TRBV20-1,TRBJ2-7,CSVHPASQYEQYF
NA,TRBV29-1,TRBJ2-7,CSVGLAGGPSYEQYF
NA,TRBV21-1,TRBJ2-7,CASSKSLRHRGTYEQYF
NA,TRBV11-3,TRBJ1-2,CASSLVDPRWGPYYGYTF
NA,TRBV23-1,TRBJ2-7,CASSHHGRQGNSYEQYF
NA,TRBV6-1,TRBJ1-5,CASSEPVGGYNQPQHF
NA,TRBV5-1,TRBJ2-1,CASSPTGTSGGPLYNEQFF
NA,TRBV25-1,TRBJ1-1,CASSEFDEAAFF
NA,TRBV14,TRBJ2-3,CASSHLKGQGTDTQYF
NA,TRBV5-1,TRBJ2-7,CASSLALARTIVYEQYF
NA,TRBV12-3/TRBV12-4,TRBJ2-1,CASSLAGPTGEQFF
NA,TRBV11-2,TRBJ1-1,CASLPGSLSNTEAFF
NA,TRBV29-1,TRBJ2-1,CSVILAGLYNEQFF
NA,TRBV5-1,TRBJ2-7,CASSLEASGTYEQYF
NA,TRBV6-6,TRBJ2-7,CASRNSGTDSYEQYF
NA,TRBV4-3,TRBJ2-1,CASSRLGAGFDEQFF
NA,TRBV6-6,TRBJ1-2,CASSPLKIDLSRGYTF
NA,TRBV7-9,TRBJ2-2,CASSYTGELFF
NA,TRBV28,TRBJ1-1,CASSPPGDVVTEAFF
NA,TRBV29-1,TRBJ2-1,CSIFLSGNEQFF
NA,TRBV28,TRBJ2-3,CASSLLGGKDTQYF
NA,TRBV23-1,TRBJ2-7,CASSRRQFGYEQYF
NA,TRBV6-2/TRBV6-3,TRBJ2-3,CASSFTSSTDTQYF
NA,TRBV20-1,TRBJ1-4,CSAPGGFGEKLFF
NA,TRBV20-1,TRBJ2-1,CSATLAGDYNEQFF
NA,TRBV6-2/TRBV6-3,TRBJ1-1,CASSYSRLKGQDTEAFF
NA,TRBV4-3,TRBJ2-7,CASSQGRDGGYEQYF
NA,TRBV7-2,TRBJ2-7,CASSTSGLPTYEQYF
medium-sized,TRBV4-3,TRBJ1-1,CASSQDYGGLNEAFF
NA,TRBV7-8,TRBJ2-3,CASSPWGSTDTQYF
NA,TRBV7-6,TRBJ2-5,CASSLNRGLETQYF
NA,TRBV11-3,TRBJ2-7,CASSYPGDYEQYF
NA,TRBV4-3,TRBJ2-1,CASSQEETSYSYNEQFF
NA,TRBV20-1,TRBJ2-7,CSARGDISYEQYF
NA,TRBV28,TRBJ2-7,CASGQGNYEQYF
NA,TRBV6-5,TRBJ2-1,CASSYTGHNEQFF
NA,TRBV12-3/TRBV12-4,TRBJ2-1,CASRFTGTGSGNEQFF
NA,TRBV12-3/TRBV12-4,TRBJ1-1,CASLRHTEAFF
NA,TRBV29-1,TRBJ2-1,CSVDVDNYNEQFF